Listed here are 18 T cell receptor beta chains from one sample, sequenced in a study of blood T cells in healthy people across ages. The authors ran a second PCR of 7 to 11 cycles using a sample-barcoded 5' primer and a J-beta primer mix. MiXCR, applied by TCRdb to the 5' RACE reads, yields one record per CDR3 protein. Among fewer than 900,000 distinct CDR3 sequences listed, more than 40% were seen once. The sequenced material came from blood. Source of these receptors: a woman in her fifties or sixties in good health.

The chain employs TRBV12-3 or TRBV12-4 and TRBJ2-3; a possible D gene is TRBD1 (6 bases). The CDR3 has 18 residues. Trimming took off 1 base at V and 5 bases at J, with 22 bases between the two ends. The CDR3 DNA is TGTGCCAGCAGTTTAGGTCCCCAAACAGGGAGCCTCTTAGATACGCAGTATTTT. Residues: CASSLGPQTGSLLDTQYF.

J is TRBJ2-7 and V is TRBV5-1; D may be TRBD2 (5 bases). V was trimmed by 0 bases and J by 1 base, leaving 14 bases between them. Per germline, CDR1 SGHRS and CDR2 YFSETQ. This CDR3 region has 16 residues. CDR3 sequence reads: CASSLAAARRSYEQYF. The CDR3 bases are TGCGCCAGCAGCTTGGCCGCTGCAAGGAGGTCCTACGAGCAGTACTTC. The variable domain in full, completed from reference TRBV5-1 and TRBJ2-7, reads KAGVTQTPRYLIKTRGQQVTLSCSPISGHRSVSWYQQTPGQGLQFLFEYFSETQRNKGNFPGRFSGRQFSNSRSEMNVSTLELGDSALYLCASSLAAARRSYEQYFGPGTRLTVT.

This clonotype was seen a few times. The V and J genes are TRBV3-1 and TRBJ1-6; a possible D gene is TRBD1 (5 bases). The CDR3 has 16 residues. The V end lost 3 bases, the J end lost 10 bases, and 19 bases lay between the germline ends. The germline CDR1 and CDR2 sequences are LGHDT and YNNKEL (reference sequence). As DNA, the CDR3 is TGTGCCAGCAGCCATGGTGGGACCGTGGTACAGTCACCCCTCCACTTT. It yields the protein CASSHGGTVVQSPLHF.

CDR3 sequence (DNA): TGTGCCAGCAGCTTTGTGACTAGCGGGTTTATCGGGGAGCTGTTTTTT. As protein: CASSFVTSGFIGELFF. V is TRBV5-6 and J is TRBJ2-2, with 10 bases lining up with TRBD2. Trimming removed 2 bases from V and 7 bases from J; junction bases left unmatched: 8. The germline V gene encodes CDR1 SGHDT and CDR2 YYEEEE. This CDR3 spans 16 amino acids.

Concerning this clonotype: A much larger clone differs by one base, so this may be a read error. This chain joins TRBV29-1 and TRBJ1-5, with D tentatively TRBD1 (5 bases). Trimming took off 7 bases at V and 3 bases at J, with 16 bases between the two ends. In germline, CDR1 is SQVTM, CDR2 ANQGSEA. The CDR3 runs 14 residues. Here the CDR3 reads CSASGGENNQPQHF. As DNA, the CDR3 is TGCAGCGCTTCGGGGGGGGAGAACAATCAGCCCCAGCATTTT.

This chain joins TRBV7-2 and TRBJ2-7; 7 positions match TRBD1. The J segment lost 4 bases and the V segment lost 2 bases, leaving 17 bases of the junction unmatched. This CDR3 has 18 amino acids. CDR1 and CDR2 from the germline V gene are SGHTA and FQGNSA. CDR3 residues: CASSLFGIWGTAHYEQYF. CDR3 coding DNA: TGTGCCAGCAGCTTATTCGGTATCTGGGGGACAGCGCATTACGAGCAGTACTTC.

Only a few counts were recorded for this clonotype. The genes are TRBV15 and TRBJ2-7, with a possible D match to TRBD2 (5 bases). The CDR3 loop spans 13 amino acids. Germline values: CDR1 LNHNV, CDR2 YYDKDF (reference sequence). V shed 0 bases and J shed 5 bases, with 8 bases lying between them. CDR3 amino acids: CATSRDLGDEQYF. The CDR3 DNA follows: TGTGCCACCAGCAGAGATTTGGGAGACGAGCAGTACTTC. Together with reference TRBV15 and TRBJ2-7, the CDR3 gives the full variable domain: DAMVIQNPRYQVTQFGKPVTLSCSQTLNHNVMYWYQQKSSQAPKLLFHYYDKDFNNEADTPDNFQSRRPNTSFCFLDIRSPGLGDTAMYLCATSRDLGDEQYFGPGTRLTVT.

The chain links TRBV12-3 or TRBV12-4 to TRBJ2-7; weak D call: TRBD1 (6 bases). The end of the DNA fits TRBJ2-5 better, so the J call may be wrong. The CDR3 is 15 residues long. Written as DNA, the CDR3 is TGTGCCAGCAGTAACAGGGACACCCCCGGGGAGACCCAGTACTTC. Translating gives CASSNRDTPGETQYF.

Concerning this clonotype itself: One junction end does not reproduce the germline sequence, and a read error may be involved. J is TRBJ1-4 and V is TRBV28, with TRBD1 matching 8 bases. CDR1 is MDHEN and CDR2 is SYDVKM in the germline V gene. CDR3 length: 15 amino acids. This CDR3 reads CATGKTGAVWEKLFF. The CDR3 DNA follows: TGCGCCACCGGAAAGACAGGGGCGGTTTGGGAAAAACTGTTTTTT.

This clonotype was counted at least ten times. The genes are TRBV20-1 and TRBJ2-1, with 9 positions matching TRBD1. Per germline, CDR1 DFQATT and CDR2 SNEGSKA (reference sequence). V shed 2 bases, J shed 4 bases, and the junction held 3 bases outside the gene matches. This CDR3 has 14 residues. The CDR3 DNA reads TGCAGTGCTAGAAACAGGGGGCGGTACAATGAGCAGTTCTTC. It encodes CSARNRGRYNEQFF.

This clonotype was detected a few times. V and J are TRBV7-2 and TRBJ2-7; tentative D call: TRBD2 (5 bases). CDR1 and CDR2 from the germline V gene are SGHTA and FQGNSA. The CDR3 contains 13 residues. V lost 6 bases to trimming and J lost 2 bases, with 11 bases between them. CDR3 DNA sequence: TGTGCCAGCAGTTGGACTTTTACCTACGAGCAGTACTTC. It yields the protein CASSWTFTYEQYF.

This clonotype has more than one count but fewer than ten. V usage is TRBV5-1 and J usage is TRBJ2-1; 11 nucleotides line up with TRBD2. Germline V gene lookup returns CDR1 SGHRS and CDR2 YFSETQ. The CDR3 totals 15 residues. J was trimmed by 10 bases and V by 4 bases; bases with no gene match: 10. This CDR3 reads CASSNSGGAYKEQFF. The CDR3 DNA reads TGCGCCAGCAGCAATAGCGGGGGGGCCTATAAGGAGCAGTTCTTC. Complete variable domain (other parts from reference TRBV5-1 and TRBJ2-1): KAGVTQTPRYLIKTRGQQVTLSCSPISGHRSVSWYQQTPGQGLQFLFEYFSETQRNKGNFPGRFSGRQFSNSRSEMNVSTLELGDSALYLCASSNSGGAYKEQFFGPGTRLTVL.

This clonotype was recorded many times. The chain joins TRBV7-9 to TRBJ2-3; D is perhaps TRBD1 or TRBD2 (5 bases each). This CDR3 spans 16 amino acids. V gave up 5 bases and J gave up 6 bases, with 21 bases separating them. Germline V gives CDR1 SEHNR, CDR2 FQNEAQ (reference sequence). The CDR3 sequence is CASSPPRDLSRDTQYF. The CDR3, as DNA: TGTGCCAGCAGCCCGCCCCGGGACCTCTCAAGGGATACGCAGTATTTT.

Only a few counts were recorded for this clonotype. The rearrangement uses TRBV30 and TRBJ2-6; D ambiguous. Germline V lookup: CDR1 GTSNPN, CDR2 SVGIG (reference sequence). The CDR3 length is 16 residues. V shed 2 bases and J shed 0 bases, with 11 bases lying between them. CDR3 DNA: TGTGCCTGGAGTCGTTCATGGCCCTCTGGGGCCAACGTCCTGACTTTC. This gives the protein CAWSRSWPSGANVLTF.

The chain carries TRBV13 and TRBJ2-1; TRBD1 matches 7 bases. Judging by the DNA end, TRBJ2-7 fits better; the J call may be wrong. The CDR3 covers 16 residues. Germline CDR1 is PRHDT and CDR2 is FYEKMQ (reference sequence). The DNA for the CDR3 is TGTGCCAGCAGCTTAGAAGGACAGGACCCATACAATGAGCAGTACTTC. This codes for CASSLEGQDPYNEQYF.

The rearrangement links TRBV2 to TRBJ2-7; TRBD1 or TRBD2 may be the D gene (6 bases each). The CDR3 runs to 10 residues. The germline gives CDR1 SNHLY, CDR2 FYNNEI. Trimming stripped 8 bases from V and 9 bases from J, with 11 bases between. CDR3 amino acids: CASGGGGQYF. In nucleotides, the CDR3 is TGTGCCAGCGGAGGGGGAGGGCAGTACTTC.

The V gene is TRBV24-1, the J gene TRBJ2-5; 13 nucleotides match TRBD2. Germline loops: CDR1 KGHDR, CDR2 SFDVKD. The CDR3 consists of 17 residues. With 5 bases clipped from V and 5 bases from J, the junction kept 10 bases outside the gene matches. CDR3 sequence: CATSAGTSGNLGETQYF. The CDR3 DNA reads TGTGCCACCAGTGCCGGGACTAGCGGGAATTTGGGGGAGACCCAGTACTTC.

A few counts support this clonotype. The chain combines TRBV15 with TRBJ2-1; no reliable D call. Germline V gene sequence: CDR1 LNHNV, CDR2 YYDKDF (reference sequence). Trimming stripped 0 bases from V and 3 bases from J, with 12 bases between. CDR3 length: 16 residues. The chain's CDR3 is CATSRESVGGYNEQFF. The CDR3 region has the DNA TGTGCCACCAGCAGAGAATCCGTAGGCGGCTACAATGAGCAGTTCTTC.